The sequence of this TCR beta chain was determined in a study of neurological immune-mediated disorders. TCRdb re-called the 5' RACE reads with MiXCR, one entry per CDR3 protein. Of roughly 89,000 distinct CDR3 sequences listed, 2% to 3% are singletons. This clonotype was counted many times. The CDR3 sequence is 15 residues long. Germline lookup yields CDR1 MNHEY and CDR2 SMNVEV (reference sequence). Trimming pared 5 bases from V and 1 base from J, leaving 15 bases between. Sequenced sample: PBMCs. The receptor was isolated from a woman in her thirties with multiple sclerosis. The V and J genes are TRBV27 and TRBJ2-7; either TRBD1 or TRBD2 may supply D (5 bases each). DNA of the CDR3: TGTGCCAGCAGTCCACGACTCGGGACGTCCTACGAGCAGTACTTC. Protein sequence: CASSPRLGTSYEQYF.